These 3 T cell receptor beta chains originate from one sample sequenced in a study of T cell responses to AZD1222 COVID-19 vaccine. The assay was immunoSEQ multiplex PCR, and TCRdb's table has in-frame clones only and misses some. The sample shows roughly 66,000 clones, about 83% of them seen only once. The source was peripheral blood, collected on day 0 of AZD1222 vaccination. The receptors were sampled from an adult in good health.

The rearrangement uses TRBV15 and TRBJ1-6, with D unresolved. The V end lost 0 bases, the J end lost 6 bases, and 6 bases lay between the germline ends. This CDR3 has 14 amino acids. In germline, CDR1 is LNHNV, CDR2 YYDKDF (reference sequence). The CDR3 coding sequence is TGTGCCACCAGCAGAGACCCGGGTAATTCACCCCTCCACTTT. Translating it yields CATSRDPGNSPLHF.

The gene calls are TRBV27 and TRBJ1-6, with D possibly matching TRBD1 (5 bases). The CDR3 loop spans 14 amino acids. The ends were cut back, 6 bases at V and 11 bases at J, with 17 bases in the middle. Germline assignment: CDR1 MNHEY and CDR2 SMNVEV (reference sequence). CDR3 DNA sequence: TGTGCCAGCAGGGCCGGGACTGAAATTGCACCCCTCCACTTT. Translated: CASRAGTEIAPLHF.

This clone showed up just once. V gene TRBV25-1 combines with J gene TRBJ1-2, with D maybe TRBD1 (5 bases). The germline V and J ends were trimmed by 8 bases and 6 bases, with 16 bases remaining between them. This CDR3 has 13 residues. The germline V gene encodes CDR1 MGHDK and CDR2 SYGVNS. The CDR3 bases are TGTGCCAGCGGAGTTCCCGGGACCAATGGCTACACCTTC. This codes for CASGVPGTNGYTF.